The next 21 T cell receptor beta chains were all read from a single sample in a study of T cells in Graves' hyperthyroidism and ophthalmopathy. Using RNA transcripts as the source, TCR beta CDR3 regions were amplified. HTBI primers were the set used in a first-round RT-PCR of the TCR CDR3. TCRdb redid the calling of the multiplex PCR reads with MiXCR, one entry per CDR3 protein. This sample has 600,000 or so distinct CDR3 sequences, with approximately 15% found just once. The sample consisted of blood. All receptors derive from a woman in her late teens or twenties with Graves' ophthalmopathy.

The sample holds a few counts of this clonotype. The CDR3 here is CASMDSTRKLFF. The CDR3 coding sequence is TGTGCCAGCATGGACAGTACTAGAAAACTGTTTTTT. This chain links TRBV28 with TRBJ1-4; tentatively, D is TRBD1 (6 bases). Germline-derived CDR1 and CDR2 are MDHEN and SYDVKM. The CDR3 loop spans 12 amino acids. V shed 7 bases and J shed 10 bases, with 13 bases lying between them.

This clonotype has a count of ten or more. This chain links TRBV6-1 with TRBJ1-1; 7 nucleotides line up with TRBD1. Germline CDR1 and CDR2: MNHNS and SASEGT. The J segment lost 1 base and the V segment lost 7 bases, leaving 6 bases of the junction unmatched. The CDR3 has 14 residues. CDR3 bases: TGTGCCAGCACCAAGGGGGCTGAGAACACTGAAGCTTTCTTT. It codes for CASTKGAENTEAFF.

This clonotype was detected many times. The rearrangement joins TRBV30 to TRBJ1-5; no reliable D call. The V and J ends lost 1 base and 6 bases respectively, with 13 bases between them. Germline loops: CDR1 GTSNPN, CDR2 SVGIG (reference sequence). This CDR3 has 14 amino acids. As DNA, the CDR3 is TGTGCCTGGAGTGCTTACACCGGAGGTCAGCCCCAGCATTTT. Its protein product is CAWSAYTGGQPQHF.

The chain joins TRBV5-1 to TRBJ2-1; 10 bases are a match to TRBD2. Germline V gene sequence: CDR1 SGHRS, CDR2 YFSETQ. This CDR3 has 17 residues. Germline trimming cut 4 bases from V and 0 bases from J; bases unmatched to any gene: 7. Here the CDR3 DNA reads TGCGCCAGCAGCCCAGGGACTAGCGACCCCTCCTACAATGAGCAGTTCTTC. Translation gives CASSPGTSDPSYNEQFF.

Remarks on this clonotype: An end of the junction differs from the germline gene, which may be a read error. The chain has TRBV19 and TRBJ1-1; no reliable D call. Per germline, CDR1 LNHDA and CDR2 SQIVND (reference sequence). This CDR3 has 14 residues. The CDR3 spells CASGIDRGGTEAFF. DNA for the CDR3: TGTGCCAGTGGTATAGATCGTGGAGGGACTGAAGCTTTCTTT.

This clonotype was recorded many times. CDR3 residues: CASSPDIGPYEQYF. In DNA form, the CDR3 reads TGTGCCAGCAGTCCTGACATAGGGCCCTACGAGCAGTACTTC. This sequence joins TRBV28 and TRBJ2-7; no definite D call. The germline V and J ends were trimmed by 5 bases and 2 bases, with 13 bases remaining between them. This CDR3 is built from 14 residues. Germline V lookup: CDR1 MDHEN, CDR2 SYDVKM.

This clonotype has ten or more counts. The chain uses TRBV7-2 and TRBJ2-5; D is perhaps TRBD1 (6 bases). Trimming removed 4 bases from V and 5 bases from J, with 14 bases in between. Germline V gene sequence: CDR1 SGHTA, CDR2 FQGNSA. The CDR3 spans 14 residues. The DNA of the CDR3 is TGTGCCAGCAGCTCAACTCATAGGGGGGAGACCCAGTACTTC. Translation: CASSSTHRGETQYF. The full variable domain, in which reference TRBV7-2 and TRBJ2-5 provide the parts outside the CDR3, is GAGVSQSPSNKVTEKGKDVELRCDPISGHTALYWYRQSLGQGLEFLIYFQGNSAPDKSGLPSDRFSAERTGGSVSTLTIQRTQQEDSAVYLCASSSTHRGETQYFGPGTRLLVL.

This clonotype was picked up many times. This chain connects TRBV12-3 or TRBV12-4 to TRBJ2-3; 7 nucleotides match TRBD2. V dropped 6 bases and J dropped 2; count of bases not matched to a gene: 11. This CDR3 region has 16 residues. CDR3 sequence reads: CASSIGRLAVTDTQYF. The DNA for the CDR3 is TGTGCCAGCAGCATCGGTCGGCTAGCGGTCACAGATACGCAGTATTTT.

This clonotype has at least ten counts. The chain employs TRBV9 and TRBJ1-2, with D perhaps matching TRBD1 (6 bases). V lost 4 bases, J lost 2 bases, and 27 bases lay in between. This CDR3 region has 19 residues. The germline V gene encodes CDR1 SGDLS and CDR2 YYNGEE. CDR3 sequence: CASSPSHEGRGGWNYGYTF. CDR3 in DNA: TGTGCCAGCAGCCCAAGTCACGAGGGCAGGGGTGGTTGGAACTATGGCTACACCTTC.

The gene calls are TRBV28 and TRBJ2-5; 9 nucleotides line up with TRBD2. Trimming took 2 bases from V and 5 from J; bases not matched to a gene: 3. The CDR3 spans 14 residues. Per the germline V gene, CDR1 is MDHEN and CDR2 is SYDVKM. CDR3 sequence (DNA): TGTGCCAGCAGTTTACTAGCGGGGACGGAGACCCAGTACTTC. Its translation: CASSLLAGTETQYF.

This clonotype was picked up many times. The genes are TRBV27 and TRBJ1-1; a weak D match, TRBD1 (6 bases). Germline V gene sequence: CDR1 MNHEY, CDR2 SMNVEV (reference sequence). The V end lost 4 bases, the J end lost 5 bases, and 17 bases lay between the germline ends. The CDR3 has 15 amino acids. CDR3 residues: CASSSPWGARTEAFF. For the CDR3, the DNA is TGTGCCAGCAGTTCCCCTTGGGGGGCTCGGACTGAAGCTTTCTTT.

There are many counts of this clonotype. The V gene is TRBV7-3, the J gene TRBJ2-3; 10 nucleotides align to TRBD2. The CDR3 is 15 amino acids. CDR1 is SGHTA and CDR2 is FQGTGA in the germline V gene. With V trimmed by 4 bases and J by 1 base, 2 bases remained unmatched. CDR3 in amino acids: CASSYGTSGTDTQYF. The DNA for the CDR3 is TGTGCCAGCAGCTACGGGACTAGCGGCACAGATACGCAGTATTTT.

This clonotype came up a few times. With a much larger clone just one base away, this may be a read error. The DNA for the CDR3 is TGTGCCAGCAGTTTCGGGGGGATCTCTGGAAACACCATATATTTT. It translates to CASSFGGISGNTIYF. The chain is built from TRBV12-3 or TRBV12-4 and TRBJ1-3, with D possibly TRBD1 on 5 matching bases. This CDR3 has 15 amino acids. The germline V and J ends were trimmed by 3 bases and 0 bases, with 9 bases remaining between them.

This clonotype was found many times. CDR3 sequence (DNA): TGTGCCAGCAGTGCATACCCGGGACACAACAATGAGCAGTTCTTC. It codes for CASSAYPGHNNEQFF. The J gene is TRBJ2-1, the V gene TRBV27, with a weak D call TRBD1 (6 bases). The CDR3 contains 15 residues. The V end lost 5 bases, the J end lost 5 bases, and 16 bases lay between the germline ends. Germline assignment: CDR1 MNHEY and CDR2 SMNVEV (reference sequence).

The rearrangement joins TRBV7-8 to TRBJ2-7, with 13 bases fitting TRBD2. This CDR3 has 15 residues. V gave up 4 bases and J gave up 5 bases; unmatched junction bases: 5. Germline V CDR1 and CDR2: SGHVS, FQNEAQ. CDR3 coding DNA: TGTGCCAGCAGCTCACTAGCGGGAGGGCCCCACGAGCAGTACTTC. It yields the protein CASSSLAGGPHEQYF.

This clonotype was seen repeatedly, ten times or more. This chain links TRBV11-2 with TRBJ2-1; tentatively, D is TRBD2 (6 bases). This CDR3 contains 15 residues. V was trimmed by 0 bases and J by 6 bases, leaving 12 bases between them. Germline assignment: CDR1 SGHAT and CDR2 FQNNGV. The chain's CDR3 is CASSLELVGGNEQFF. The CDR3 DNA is TGTGCCAGCAGCTTAGAACTAGTGGGGGGCAATGAGCAGTTCTTC.

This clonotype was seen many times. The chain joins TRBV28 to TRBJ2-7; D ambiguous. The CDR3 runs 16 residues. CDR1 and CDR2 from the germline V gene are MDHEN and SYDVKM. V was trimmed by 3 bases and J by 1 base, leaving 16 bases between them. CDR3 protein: CASSFSLAGLSYEQYF. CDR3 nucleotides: TGTGCCAGCAGTTTTTCTCTTGCCGGCTTATCCTACGAGCAGTACTTC.

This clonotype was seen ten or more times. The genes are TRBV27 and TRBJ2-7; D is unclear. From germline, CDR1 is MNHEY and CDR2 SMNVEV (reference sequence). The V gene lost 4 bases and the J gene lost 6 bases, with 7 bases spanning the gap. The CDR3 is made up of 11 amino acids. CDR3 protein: CASSSHTEQYF. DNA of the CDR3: TGTGCCAGCAGTTCCCACACCGAGCAGTACTTC.

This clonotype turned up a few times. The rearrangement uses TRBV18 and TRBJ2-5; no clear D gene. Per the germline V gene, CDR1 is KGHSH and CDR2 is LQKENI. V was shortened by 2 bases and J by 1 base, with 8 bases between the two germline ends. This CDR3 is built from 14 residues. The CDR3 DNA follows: TGTGCCAGCTCACCAGGCAGACTCCAAGAGACCCAGTACTTC. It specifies CASSPGRLQETQYF. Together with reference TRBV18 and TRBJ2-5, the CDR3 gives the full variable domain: NAGVMQNPRHLVRRRGQEARLRCSPMKGHSHVYWYRQLPEEGLKFMVYLQKENIIDESGMPKERFSAEFPKEGPSILRIQQVVRGDSAAYFCASSPGRLQETQYFGPGTRLLVL.

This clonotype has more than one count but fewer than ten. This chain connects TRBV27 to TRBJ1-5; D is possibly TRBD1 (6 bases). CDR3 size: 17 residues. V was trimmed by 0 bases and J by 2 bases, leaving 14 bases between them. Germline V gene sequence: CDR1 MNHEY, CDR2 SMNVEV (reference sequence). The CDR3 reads CASSLSGTIKGNQPQHF. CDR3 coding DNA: TGTGCCAGCAGTTTATCGGGGACAATTAAGGGCAATCAGCCCCAGCATTTT.

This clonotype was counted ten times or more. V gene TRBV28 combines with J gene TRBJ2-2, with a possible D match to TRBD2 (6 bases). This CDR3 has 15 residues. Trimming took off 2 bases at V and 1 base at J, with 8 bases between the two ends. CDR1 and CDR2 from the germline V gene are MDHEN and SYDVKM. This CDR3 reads CASSLAGLNTGELFF. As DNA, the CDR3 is TGTGCCAGCAGTTTAGCGGGATTGAACACCGGGGAGCTGTTTTTT.